The subject of this entry is one T cell receptor (beta chain). Its antigen is not known. This CDR3 has 12 residues. CDR1 is SNHLY and CDR2 is FYNNEI in the germline V gene. Trimming removed 10 bases from V and 2 bases from J, with 10 bases in between. Measured with immunoSEQ multiplex PCR; TCRdb has only the in-frame clones, and not every one. The table has 60,000 to 80,000 clones, roughly 84% seen once. The study sampled blood at baseline, cycle 4 day 1, and cycle 7 day 1. These data originate in a study of OX40 agonist ivuxolimab in advanced cancers. Study-wide context: The patients received ivuxolimab by intravenous route every 2 weeks at 0.01 to 10 mg/kg.

Study conclusions and caveats: The investigators did not determine what antigen specificity the expanded peripheral T cells had.

The TCR originated in an adult with an advanced solid tumor such as melanoma, head and neck, liver or kidney cancer. The V call is TRBV2, the J call TRBJ2-3, with a tentative D call TRBD2 (5 bases). The source material was CD4+ or CD8+ T cells sorted from blood, sampled in a trial of the OX40 agonist ivuxolimab. The CDR3 region is CATSAVTDTQYF. The CDR3 coding sequence is TGTGCCACCTCAGCGGTCACAGATACGCAGTATTTT.